This T cell receptor (beta chain) was sequenced during a study of T cell responses to AZD1222 COVID-19 vaccine listed by TCRdb under 2021. General notes on the study: A total of more than 230 trial participants underwent TCR sequencing, of whom approximately 210 received two doses of AZD1222 and some 25 received two doses of the MenACWY control vaccine. Trial participants were enrolled by age into subgroups of 18-55, 56-69 and 70-plus years, and roughly 150, 30 and 60 TCR-sequenced participants, respectively, were included in these subgroups.

The time point label, as the study defines it: sample from adult after SARS-CoV-2 infection, after symptom onset. A couple of convalescent COVID-19 patients, sampled after symptom onset from adults with prior SARS-CoV-2 infection, were also TCR-sequenced for comparison. For this clone: No antigen is known for it. No base-level quality is on record; no much larger clone is a single base apart.

Paper-wide results and their limitations: In the small 56-69-year group, the increase in depth fell short of significance, most likely because of low power. Nearly half of unique spike-specific TCRs reportedly recognized epitopes outside regions mutated in the B.1.351 and B.1.1.7 variants. After two AZD1222 doses, spike-specific TCR breadth and depth were significantly higher than at day 0 and than in MenACWY recipients. The vaccine-associated CD4 TCRs covered the entire spike protein, and the dominant responses fell in regions 160-218 and 743-854. No day 14 peak-response samples were available, so repertoires were characterized only after the peak T cell response. Conclusions about previously exposed vaccinees are limited, since just five or six AZD1222 recipients were seropositive for SARS-CoV-2 at baseline. Participants were mostly white British and included more females than males, and it was suggested by the authors that clonal diversity may have been underestimated.

Counted from cysteine to phenylalanine, this CDR3 has 15 amino acids. CDR3 DNA is the only sequence kept; it has 45 bases, read in frame from the first base. V ends up 5 bases short and J 6 bases short, with an unmatched junction base count of 8. The germline V gene provides CDR1 SNHLY and CDR2 FYNNEI. The CDR3 regions of human TCRbeta chains were analyzed by immunosequencing. The study's own analysis went as follows. Repertoire TCRs were matched against a reference library of SARS-CoV-2-specific TCRs generated with the MIRA antigen-specificity platform. Breadth meant the fraction of unique TCRs that were SARS-CoV-2-associated, whereas depth meant the fraction of total T cells that were SARS-CoV-2-associated. Using the MIRA data, each spike-specific TCR was mapped to the spike region that the TCR reacts to and placed in a CD4 or CD8 class. Log10-transformed breadth and depth values were compared by one-way ANOVA with Sidak's multiple comparisons tests. The clones in this table, taken by TCRdb from immuneACCESS, are in-frame only. Not every clone is retained; where verified, under half of the shortfall comes from an unresolved V gene, and the cause of the rest is unknown. V and J calls and clone size are as listed in that table; D and trimming were resolved from the DNA. The sample data list about 150,000 clones, and approximately 90% of these were observed just once. The biggest ten clones account for approximately 6.6% of the sample.

The chain employs TRBV2 and TRBJ1-2, with 11 junctional bases fitting TRBD1. The sequencing used peripheral blood, collected after recovery from COVID-19. This clonotype was obtained from an adult who had recovered from COVID-19. The nucleotides read TGTGCCAGCAGTCTTGGACAGGGGGCGGTCGATGGCTACACCTTC. It codes for CASSLGQGAVDGYTF.